This T cell receptor beta chain was recovered during a study of T cell responses to AZD1222 COVID-19 vaccine. Overall study context: Pooled in the analysis were second doses at about 4 or about 12 weeks.

The method was immunoSEQ multiplex PCR; TCRdb's version includes in-frame clones alone and lacks a portion of them. The table records 150,000 to 200,000 clones, around 90% of them present only once. CDR3 length: 13 amino acids. CDR1 is LGHDT, CDR2 YNNKEL, per germline (reference sequence). V was shortened by 1 base and J by 9 bases, with 10 bases between the two germline ends. As for this clone: Antigen: not known.

Points from the study as a whole: Spike-specific TCR breadth and depth went up after people got two AZD1222 doses. The donor group comprised mostly white British people and more females; the analysis possibly underestimated clonal diversity.

Sequenced here: peripheral blood, sampled on day 0 of AZD1222 vaccination. The receptor was derived from an adult in good health. This chain links TRBV3-1 (or the pseudogene TRBV3-2) with TRBJ1-5; a possible D gene is TRBD1 (6 bases). In DNA form, the CDR3 reads TGTGCCAGCAGCCAAGTGGGGGGGGCGCCCCAGCATTTT. Amino acid sequence: CASSQVGGAPQHF.